Shown below are 22 T cell receptor beta chains from a single sample sequenced in a study of immune characterization of retroperitoneal liposarcoma. TCRdb used MiXCR to reprocess the PCR reads, holding one entry per CDR3 protein. The repertoire holds 9,500 to 11,000 distinct CDR3 sequences, with approximately 30% as singletons. The sequenced sample was tumor tissue. These receptor sequences come from a male donor with retroperitoneal liposarcoma.

At least ten counts were recorded for this clonotype. The chain combines TRBV7-9 with TRBJ2-5; TRBD1 aligns across 9 bases. The J call may not be correct, given that the DNA end is closer to TRBJ2-1. Germline CDR1 SEHNR, CDR2 FQNEAQ (reference sequence). The CDR3 has 16 amino acids. The chain's CDR3 is CASSLAGTGRQETQFF. The DNA of the CDR3 is TGTGCCAGCAGCTTAGCCGGGACAGGGCGCCAAGAGACCCAGTTCTTC.

This clonotype rates as medium-sized. The chain links TRBV7-2 to TRBJ2-2, with D tentatively TRBD2 (5 bases). CDR3 length: 19 amino acids. V lost 4 bases and J 3 bases, leaving 24 bases between the germline ends. Looked up from germline, CDR1 is SGHTA and CDR2 is FQGNSA. The CDR3 protein is CASSSAHGGDKIDTGELFF. The CDR3 bases are TGTGCCAGCAGCTCCGCTCATGGAGGTGACAAGATCGACACCGGGGAGCTGTTTTTT.

This chain joins TRBV6-1 and TRBJ2-3, with D perhaps TRBD2 (5 bases). The CDR3 loop spans 12 amino acids. With 0 bases removed from V and 11 bases from J, the gap between germline ends came to 9 bases. Germline CDR1 MNHNS, CDR2 SASEGT. CDR3 nucleotides: TGTGCCAGCAGTGAAGCAGACTACGAGCAGTATTTT. It is translated as CASSEADYEQYF.

This clonotype is medium-sized (0.01 to 0.1%). V is TRBV7-2 and J is TRBJ2-2; D is ambiguous. This CDR3 is built from 13 residues. V gave up 1 base and J gave up 5 bases, with 5 bases separating them. From germline, CDR1 is SGHTA and CDR2 FQGNSA. The CDR3 DNA reads as TGTGCCAGCAGCTTAGGCCGGACCGGGGAGCTGTTTTTT. Translation: CASSLGRTGELFF. Full variable domain (outside the CDR3, taken from reference TRBV7-2 and TRBJ2-2): GAGVSQSPSNKVTEKGKDVELRCDPISGHTALYWYRQSLGQGLEFLIYFQGNSAPDKSGLPSDRFSAERTGGSVSTLTIQRTQQEDSAVYLCASSLGRTGELFFGEGSRLTVL.

This clonotype is medium-sized by share. The rearrangement links TRBV6-6 to TRBJ2-1, with 7 bases aligning to TRBD2. With 5 bases clipped from V and 0 bases from J, the junction kept 10 bases outside the gene matches. Germline-derived CDR1 and CDR2 are MNHNY and SVGAGI (reference sequence). This CDR3 contains 17 residues. The CDR3 DNA reads TGTGCCAGCAGTGAGGTCCCCGGGGACTACTCCTACAATGAGCAGTTCTTC. Translated, it gives CASSEVPGDYSYNEQFF.

V gene TRBV6-1 combines with J gene TRBJ2-1, with TRBD2 identical over 7 bases. The CDR3 length is 13 residues. V lost 2 bases and J lost 13; bases outside the gene matches: 8. Germline CDR1 reads MNHNS; CDR2 reads SASEGT. The DNA of the CDR3 is TGTGCCAGCAGTGAACGGGAGGCCGAGACCCAGTTCTTC. Translated: CASSEREAETQFF.

At least ten counts were recorded for this clonotype. This chain connects TRBV12-3 or TRBV12-4 to TRBJ2-1; D uncertain. This CDR3 is built from 15 residues. Deletions cut 4 bases from V and 2 bases from J, with 12 bases between. This CDR3 is CASSSDIGAYNEQFF. CDR3 sequence (DNA): TGTGCCAGCAGTTCAGACATTGGGGCCTACAATGAGCAGTTCTTC.

The CDR3 DNA sequence: TGTGCCAGCAGCTTAGCGACGGGGAGGGGAGAGACCCAGTTCTTC. Encoded protein: CASSLATGRGETQFF. The V and J genes are TRBV7-8 and TRBJ2-1, with 7 bases identical to TRBD2. V lost 0 bases and J lost 13; bases outside the gene matches: 12. Germline V gene sequence: CDR1 SGHVS, CDR2 FQNEAQ. The CDR3 contains 15 residues.

The chain recombines TRBV12-3 or TRBV12-4 with TRBJ2-1; 10 bases align to TRBD1. This CDR3 is 16 amino acids long. With V trimmed by 5 bases and J by 2 bases, 6 bases remained unmatched. The CDR3 loop is CASSQLGQGAYNEQFF. The CDR3 DNA reads TGTGCCAGCAGTCAACTCGGACAGGGGGCCTACAATGAGCAGTTCTTC.

This chain connects TRBV6-1 to TRBJ2-1, with a tentative D call TRBD2 (5 bases). The CDR3 is made up of 14 amino acids. Trimming cost V 6 bases and J 4 bases, with 13 bases left between them. The germline CDR1 and CDR2 sequences are MNHNS and SASEGT. CDR3 residues: CASSRERRYNEQFF. CDR3 DNA: TGTGCCAGCAGCAGAGAGCGGAGATACAATGAGCAGTTCTTC.

CDR3 in amino acids: CASSPIGGSYNEQYF. The CDR3 nucleotides read TGTGCCAGCAGTCCCATAGGGGGATCCTACAATGAGCAGTACTTC. This chain joins TRBV7-3 and TRBJ2-1, with D possibly matching TRBD1 (6 bases). The DNA end is a closer match to TRBJ2-7, so the J assignment may be wrong. The V gene's germline CDR1 is SGHTA and CDR2 FQGTGA. CDR3 length: 15 amino acids.

In this sample, this clonotype is medium-sized. The gene calls are TRBV6-1 and TRBJ2-5, with a tentative D call TRBD1 (6 bases). TRBJ2-7 explains the end of the DNA better; the J call may be wrong. CDR1 is MNHNS, CDR2 SASEGT, per germline. This CDR3 comprises 13 residues. Here the CDR3 reads CASGRTAYYEQYV. In DNA form, the CDR3 reads TGTGCCAGCGGACGGACAGCTTACTACGAGCAGTACGTC.

The rearrangement uses TRBV7-8 and TRBJ1-1, with TRBD1 identical over 9 bases. This CDR3 spans 15 amino acids. CDR1 and CDR2 (germline): SGHVS, FQNEAQ. V lost 4 bases to trimming and J lost 5 bases; unmatched junction nucleotides: 8. CDR3 DNA sequence: TGTGCCAGCAGCTCCGGGACAGGGAGGCGGACTGAAGCTTTCTTT. Its translation: CASSSGTGRRTEAFF.

This clonotype is labeled as medium-sized. The chain combines TRBV7-2 with TRBJ2-5; D ambiguous. In germline, CDR1 is SGHTA, CDR2 FQGNSA. The CDR3 contains 16 residues. V was pared by 1 base and J by 3 bases, with 15 bases between. DNA of the CDR3: TGTGCCAGCAGCTTAGGCCTCGAAACAGCGAAAGAGACCCAGTACTTC. Amino acid sequence: CASSLGLETAKETQYF.

In this sample, this clonotype turned up a few times. The chain uses TRBV11-2 and TRBJ2-3; TRBD2 aligns across 7 bases. The CDR3 consists of 15 residues. Germline-derived CDR1 and CDR2 are SGHAT and FQNNGV. V was clipped by 1 base and J by 4 bases; unmatched bases: 5. The CDR3 loop reads CASSLAGGGADTQYF. CDR3 in DNA: TGTGCCAGCAGCTTAGCGGGGGGTGGGGCAGATACGCAGTATTTT. The variable domain in full, with the rest retrieved from reference TRBV11-2 and TRBJ2-3, is EAGVAQSPRYKIIEKRQSVAFWCNPISGHATLYWYQQILGQGPKLLIQFQNNGVVDDSQLPKDRFSAERLKGVDSTLKIQPAKLEDSAVYLCASSLAGGGADTQYFGPGTRLTVL.

For this clonotype: A much larger clonotype is one base distant, so this may be a read error. V is TRBV7-2 and J is TRBJ2-1; D may match TRBD1 or TRBD2 (5 bases each). Germline V lookup: CDR1 SGHTA, CDR2 FQGNSA. Trimming took 6 bases from V and 13 from J, leaving 22 bases between them. This CDR3 has 14 residues. This CDR3 reads CASSPGRDLETQFF. In DNA form, the CDR3 reads TGTGCCAGCAGTCCGGGCAGGGACCTAGAGACCCAGTTCTTC.

The sample holds many counts of this clonotype. The chain couples TRBV6-1 to TRBJ1-6, with 7 bases lining up with TRBD1. There are 13 residues in the CDR3. The V and J ends lost 10 bases and 6 bases, in that order; junction bases with no gene match: 6. From germline, CDR1 is MNHNS and CDR2 SASEGT. The CDR3: CAIVDRLNSPLHF. As DNA, the CDR3 is TGTGCCATCGTGGACAGGCTTAATTCACCCCTCCACTTT.

By proportion, this clonotype is medium-sized. The rearrangement joins TRBV7-2 to TRBJ2-6; D may be TRBD2 (6 bases). Germline V gene data show CDR1 as SGHTA and CDR2 as FQGNSA. CDR3 length equals 16 residues. V lost 5 bases and J lost 2, with 13 bases in between. CDR3 sequence reads: CASSPRRGPGANVLTF. CDR3 bases: TGTGCCAGCAGCCCAAGGCGGGGTCCTGGGGCCAACGTCCTGACTTTC.

This clonotype was recorded many times. The J gene is TRBJ2-2, the V gene TRBV12-3 or TRBV12-4, with 9 nucleotides matching TRBD1. This CDR3 region has 15 residues. The V gene end was trimmed by 8 bases and the J gene end by 6 bases; junction bases not matched to a gene: 10. The CDR3 DNA reads as TGTGCCAGCGGGCCGGGACAGGGTAGACCCGGGGAGCTGTTTTTT. Translating gives CASGPGQGRPGELFF.

V is TRBV6-6 and J is TRBJ1-5; D unresolved. Trimming shortened V by 2 bases and J by 6 bases, and 11 bases separated the two germline ends. The CDR3 spans 14 residues. The V gene's germline CDR1 is MNHNY and CDR2 SVGAGI (reference sequence). Here the CDR3 reads CASSYGEGSQPQHF. CDR3 DNA: TGTGCCAGCAGTTACGGGGAAGGGAGTCAGCCCCAGCATTTT.

This clonotype has only one observation. The chain uses TRBV19 and TRBJ1-3; perhaps TRBD1 as D (6 bases). This CDR3 contains 14 residues. CDR1 and CDR2 (germline): LNHDA, SQIVND (reference sequence). Trimming pared 6 bases from V and 8 bases from J, leaving 17 bases between. In DNA form, the CDR3 reads TGTGCCAGTAGCGTACAGGGCCGGGCGGACACCATATATTTT. It yields the protein CASSVQGRADTIYF.

Judged by abundance, this clonotype is medium-sized (0.01 to 0.1%). The chain is built from TRBV6-6 and TRBJ2-4; 12 nucleotides agree with TRBD1. The CDR3 spans 22 residues. The ends lost 0 bases at V and 0 bases at J; junction bases unmatched: 15. Germline V lookup: CDR1 MNHNY, CDR2 SVGAGI (reference sequence). The CDR3 here is CASSYSGTGGAYGELAKNIQYF. The CDR3 region has the DNA TGTGCCAGCAGTTACTCAGGGACAGGGGGCGCCTATGGGGAGCTAGCCAAAAACATTCAGTACTTC.